Below, one T cell receptor (beta chain) is given with its context. The antigen is undetermined. Per-sample PBMC isolation yielded at least 6 million cells. This sample is part of a study of blood T cells in healthy people across ages. Study outcomes and limitations: Among T cells, TCR beta diversity per million cells dropped roughly linearly as age rose. Estimated diversity that came from one million T cells was considered an underestimate.

Germline lookup yields CDR1 MNHEY and CDR2 SVGAGI. CDR3 length equals 14 residues. V was cut by 6 bases and J by 0 bases, with 11 bases left in between. Sample-barcoded 5' priming and a J-beta primer mix drove a second PCR of about 7 to 11 cycles. Sequencing of every sample gave 3 million or more CDR3-containing paired-end reads. TCRdb re-analysed the 5' RACE reads in MiXCR, keeping a single row per CDR3 protein. The data show over 1.5 million distinct CDR3 sequences, around half seen once. This rearrangement joins TRBV6-5 to TRBJ1-1, with D unresolved. This sequence was found in a woman in her forties in good health. The sample taken for sequencing was blood. The CDR3 DNA reads as TGTGCCAGCAGACGGGCCAATCTGAACACTGAAGCTTTCTTT. Its translation: CASRRANLNTEAFF.